This entry lists 3 T cell receptor beta chains sequenced from one sample in a study of blood T cell repertoires in COVID-19. Measured with immunoSEQ multiplex PCR; TCRdb has only the in-frame clones, and not every one. This sample has 250,000 to 300,000 clones, with more than 75% found just once. The material sequenced was PBMCs or T cells enriched from blood (not recorded which). The receptors come from a woman aged 50 to 60 who had been exposed to COVID-19.

DNA of the CDR3: TGTGCCAGCAGCTTAGGCCGGGTCCCAATGTACGAGCAGTACTTC. Amino acids: CASSLGRVPMYEQYF. V gene TRBV7-9 combines with J gene TRBJ2-7; D uncertain. Germline V gene sequence: CDR1 SEHNR, CDR2 FQNEAQ (reference sequence). V lost 1 base and J lost 4, with 14 bases in between. There are 15 residues in the CDR3.

The J gene is TRBJ1-1, the V gene TRBV2; no firm D call. The V gene lost 6 bases and the J gene lost 6 bases, with 14 bases spanning the gap. The CDR3 totals 13 residues. Per germline, CDR1 SNHLY and CDR2 FYNNEI. The CDR3 here is CASRPYGQAEAFF. CDR3 coding DNA: TGTGCCAGCAGGCCCTATGGGCAGGCTGAAGCTTTCTTT.

This chain uses TRBV3-1 (or the pseudogene TRBV3-2) with TRBJ2-3; 9 bases are shared with TRBD1. The germline CDR1 and CDR2 sequences are LGHDT and YNNKEL (reference sequence). This CDR3 is 19 amino acids long. Trimming at V came to 8 bases and at J to 2 bases, leaving 20 bases not matched to a gene. As DNA, the CDR3 is TGTGCCAGCGCGTTAGGGACAGGGTTCTCCCAGCCACCCACAGATACGCAGTATTTT. Translation: CASALGTGFSQPPTDTQYF.